This T cell receptor (beta chain) stems from a study of STAT5B mutations in CD4+ large granular lymphocyte leukemia. General study results and limits: Without putative leukemic clones, patient CD4-sorted repertoires remained more clonal than healthy CD4+ repertoires. TRBV06-family usage was enriched in top patient clones (8/27) versus controls (2/35).

The trim removed 1 base at V and 8 bases at J, leaving 3 bases unmatched. This CDR3 is built from 14 residues. Germline values: CDR1 MGHDK, CDR2 SYGVNS. In the case of this clone: Its antigen remains unknown.

The assay was run at survey level. Original processing notes: Productive clonotypes were detectable down to 2.59 x 10-5 frequency. This table comes from immunoSEQ multiplex PCR, and its TCRdb copy is limited to in-frame clones, with some not included. That table supplies the V and J calls and clone size; D and trimming were determined from the DNA. The sample has roughly 34,000 clones; less than 85% are singletons. Sequencing was done on a sample of CD4+ T cells from blood buffy coats. This chain uses TRBV25-1 with TRBJ2-5; 11 positions match TRBD2. This sequence was found in a human donor in good health. The CDR3 region has the DNA TGTGCCAGCAGTGAATTTAGCGGGAGGGCCACCCAGTACTTC. Its translation: CASSEFSGRATQYF.